This entry concerns a single T cell receptor (beta chain). The antigen remains unidentified. CD4+ T cells from unexposed donors were obtained before the COVID-19 pandemic (2011-2018). Isolation of CD4+ T cells took place after 10 days in culture. These data belong to a study of CD4 T cells in relation to SARS-CoV-2 and coronaviruses. Sequencing used immunoSEQ multiplex PCR; TCRdb keeps in-frame clones, though not all of them. The data contain under 14,000 clones, 74% of them seen just once; the ten biggest clones take up roughly 17%. Trimming shortened V by 6 bases and J by 3 bases, and 11 bases separated the two germline ends. This CDR3 contains 13 residues. CDR1 and CDR2 from the germline V gene are MNHEY and SMNVEV (reference sequence).

The rearrangement joins TRBV27 to TRBJ1-2; no definite D call. Sequences were obtained from CD4+ T cells from PBMCs, cultured in vitro. This receptor was taken from a human donor in good health. CDR3 sequence reads: CASRKGRDYGYTF. CDR3 DNA sequence: TGTGCCAGCAGGAAAGGCAGAGACTATGGCTACACCTTC.